What follows are 27 T cell receptor beta chains derived from one specimen sequenced in a study of blood T cells in healthy people across ages. Sample-barcoded 5' priming and a J-beta primer mix drove a second PCR of roughly 7 to 11 cycles. TCRdb analysed the 5' RACE reads with MiXCR anew, one entry per CDR3 protein. The sample yields about 680,000 distinct CDR3 sequences, approximately 49% seen once. The specimen sequenced was blood. These receptors came from an older woman in good health.

This clonotype was observed a handful of times. The V gene is TRBV7-2, the J gene TRBJ2-7; 9 nucleotides agree with TRBD1. The junction had 8 bases not matched to a gene; V was cut back by 5 bases and J by 3 bases. From germline, CDR1 is SGHTA and CDR2 FQGNSA. CDR3 length: 15 amino acids. In DNA form, the CDR3 reads TGTGCCAGCAGCGCATTGACAGGGGGTATCTACGAGCAGTACTTC. It codes for CASSALTGGIYEQYF. Full variable domain (remainder filled in from reference TRBV7-2 and TRBJ2-7): GAGVSQSPSNKVTEKGKDVELRCDPISGHTALYWYRQSLGQGLEFLIYFQGNSAPDKSGLPSDRFSAERTGGSVSTLTIQRTQQEDSAVYLCASSALTGGIYEQYFGPGTRLTVT.

This clonotype showed up just a few times. This chain links TRBV6-2 or TRBV6-3 with TRBJ2-7; no definite D call. The germline gives CDR1 MNHEY, CDR2 SVGEGT. The CDR3 sequence is 11 residues long. V shed 0 bases and J shed 6 bases, with 3 bases lying between them. The CDR3 sequence: CASSYSSEQYF. The CDR3 DNA is TGTGCCAGCAGTTACTCTTCCGAGCAGTACTTC.

The chain carries TRBV12-3 or TRBV12-4 and TRBJ2-7, with TRBD1 identical over 10 bases. There are 15 residues in the CDR3. V lost 0 bases to trimming and J lost 5 bases; unmatched junction nucleotides: 4. The CDR3 reads CASSLARDRGNEQYF. The CDR3 DNA is TGTGCCAGCAGTTTAGCTCGGGACAGGGGTAACGAGCAGTACTTC.

This clonotype was found a few times. The chain combines TRBV28 with TRBJ1-1; TRBD1 might be the D (6 bases). Germline CDR1 MDHEN, CDR2 SYDVKM. Trimming stripped 8 bases from V and 1 base from J, with 14 bases between. The CDR3 has 14 amino acids. The CDR3 DNA reads as TGTGCCAGCTATAACAGGGCTCGGAACACTGAAGCTTTCTTT. Its protein is CASYNRARNTEAFF. Supplemented by reference TRBV28 and TRBJ1-1, the full variable domain reads DVKVTQSSRYLVKRTGEKVFLECVQDMDHENMFWYRQDPGLGLRLIYFSYDVKMKEKGDIPEGYSVSREKKERFSLILESASTNQTSMYLCASYNRARNTEAFFGQGTRLTVV.

The rearrangement joins TRBV2 to TRBJ1-1, with D hard to call. V lost 4 bases and J 8 bases, leaving 11 bases between the germline ends. Germline loops: CDR1 SNHLY, CDR2 FYNNEI. The CDR3 runs to 12 residues. This CDR3 is CASSVSYREAFF. Written as DNA, the CDR3 is TGTGCCAGCAGTGTTTCTTACAGAGAAGCTTTCTTT.

Notes on this clonotype: One junction end does not reproduce the germline sequence, and a read error may be involved. CDR3 in amino acids: CASSLAGGREQYF. CDR3 DNA sequence: TGTGCCAGCAGTCTAGCGGGAGGACGGGAGCAGTACTTC. The V call is TRBV12-3 or TRBV12-4, the J call TRBJ2-7; 11 bases are a match to TRBD2. The CDR3 is 13 amino acids.

The chain employs TRBV7-2 and TRBJ2-4, with D possibly being TRBD1 (5 bases). The V end was cut by 1 base, the J end by 9 bases, with 16 bases between. The CDR3 is 15 residues long. The V gene's germline CDR1 is SGHTA and CDR2 FQGNSA. CDR3 in amino acids: CASSLGGGRTTIQYF. The CDR3 DNA is TGTGCCAGCAGCTTAGGGGGCGGCCGAACAACCATTCAGTACTTC. Complete variable domain (other parts from reference TRBV7-2 and TRBJ2-4): GAGVSQSPSNKVTEKGKDVELRCDPISGHTALYWYRQSLGQGLEFLIYFQGNSAPDKSGLPSDRFSAERTGGSVSTLTIQRTQQEDSAVYLCASSLGGGRTTIQYFGAGTRLSVL.

A few counts support this clonotype. The chain employs TRBV5-1 and TRBJ2-7; the D call may be TRBD1 or TRBD2 (5 bases each). Germline V lookup: CDR1 SGHRS, CDR2 YFSETQ. The V gene lost 0 bases and the J gene lost 2 bases, with 12 bases spanning the gap. This CDR3 region has 15 residues. The CDR3 nucleotides read TGCGCCAGCAGCTTGGGGGGGTCGGCCACCTACGAGCAGTACTTC. Protein: CASSLGGSATYEQYF. Supplemented by reference TRBV5-1 and TRBJ2-7, the full variable domain reads KAGVTQTPRYLIKTRGQQVTLSCSPISGHRSVSWYQQTPGQGLQFLFEYFSETQRNKGNFPGRFSGRQFSNSRSEMNVSTLELGDSALYLCASSLGGSATYEQYFGPGTRLTVT.

The chain has TRBV14 and TRBJ2-1; 7 bases map to TRBD2. Trimming at V came to 4 bases and at J to 0 bases, leaving 3 bases not matched to a gene. Germline V CDR1 and CDR2: SGHDN, FVKESK. This CDR3 is 15 amino acids long. Written as DNA, the CDR3 is TGTGCCAGCAGCCGCGGACTAGTCTCCTACAATGAGCAGTTCTTC. The encoded protein is CASSRGLVSYNEQFF.

This chain connects TRBV20-1 to TRBJ2-7; TRBD2 agrees at 15 bases. Germline V gene lookup returns CDR1 DFQATT and CDR2 SNEGSKA (reference sequence). This CDR3 is 16 amino acids long. Trimming at V came to 5 bases and at J to 7 bases, leaving 12 bases not matched to a gene. The CDR3 loop reads CSAPPGLAGGGDEQYF. The CDR3 DNA reads TGCAGTGCTCCCCCGGGACTAGCGGGAGGAGGGGATGAGCAGTACTTC.

The V call is TRBV6-6, the J call TRBJ1-6; D call uncertain. The CDR3 spans 13 residues. Germline V gene lookup returns CDR1 MNHNY and CDR2 SVGAGI (reference sequence). Trimming pared 6 bases from V and 10 bases from J, leaving 13 bases between. The CDR3 region is CASREAAGSPLHF. DNA of the CDR3: TGTGCCAGCAGGGAGGCCGCCGGATCACCCCTCCACTTT.

The chain recombines TRBV10-3 with TRBJ2-1; 8 bases fit TRBD2. The CDR3 has 15 amino acids. V lost 0 bases, J lost 7 bases, and 5 bases stayed unmatched. Germline V lookup: CDR1 ENHRY, CDR2 SYGVKD. The CDR3 reads CAISESKTSANEQFF. The CDR3 DNA is TGTGCCATCAGTGAGTCGAAGACTAGCGCTAATGAGCAGTTCTTC.

The gene calls are TRBV5-1 and TRBJ2-7; D is ambiguous. Germline assignment: CDR1 SGHRS and CDR2 YFSETQ. V dropped 7 bases and J dropped 2 bases, with 10 bases sitting between them. The CDR3 is made up of 12 amino acids. The CDR3 DNA is TGCGCCAGCGGTCAGGAACCCTACGAGCAGTACTTC. Translation gives CASGQEPYEQYF.

The table lists this clonotype with a count of one. The rearrangement links TRBV20-1 to TRBJ1-4, with a tentative D call TRBD1 (5 bases). The CDR3 sequence is 16 residues long. V was trimmed by 0 bases and J by 7 bases, leaving 18 bases between them. Germline CDR1 DFQATT, CDR2 SNEGSKA (reference sequence). CDR3 sequence reads: CSARDLGPRSGEKLFF. CDR3 sequence (DNA): TGCAGTGCTAGAGATCTGGGGCCTCGTTCAGGTGAAAAACTGTTTTTT.

This clonotype was seen only a few times. The CDR3 coding sequence is TGTGCCAGCATGGTCAGGGGGATCTACGAGCAGTACTTC. Translation gives CASMVRGIYEQYF. This chain links TRBV6-2 or TRBV6-3 with TRBJ2-7, with TRBD1 matching 7 bases. CDR1 is MNHEY and CDR2 is SVGEGT in the germline V gene. The CDR3 totals 13 residues. Trimming took 7 bases from V and 3 from J; bases not matched to a gene: 6.

This chain joins TRBV4-2 and TRBJ1-1; D unresolved. The germline V gene encodes CDR1 LGHNA and CDR2 YNFKEQ. Trimming took 1 base from V and 3 from J, leaving 9 bases between them. This CDR3 contains 14 residues. The DNA for the CDR3 is TGTGCCAGCAGCCAAGCCGACCGTTACACTGAAGCTTTCTTT. Translating gives CASSQADRYTEAFF.

The chain uses TRBV6-1 and TRBJ2-7, with 10 bases matching TRBD1. With 7 bases clipped from V and 5 bases from J, the junction kept 11 bases outside the gene matches. Germline V gene lookup returns CDR1 MNHNS and CDR2 SASEGT. The CDR3 spans 15 residues. The CDR3 DNA reads TGTGCCAGCACTCGGGTTGGCGGACAGGGGGACGAGCAGTACTTC. This gives the protein CASTRVGGQGDEQYF.

The chain uses TRBV20-1 and TRBJ2-3, with 14 positions matching TRBD2. The CDR3 totals 15 residues. Germline CDR1 is DFQATT and CDR2 is SNEGSKA (reference sequence). V dropped 6 bases and J dropped 7; count of bases not matched to a gene: 9. CDR3 sequence reads: CSAPGTSGRPNTQYF. The DNA of the CDR3 is TGCAGTGCACCCGGGACTAGCGGGAGACCCAATACGCAGTATTTT.

V and J are TRBV29-1 and TRBJ2-5; no firm D call. V lost 5 bases to trimming and J lost 11 bases, with 21 bases between them. This CDR3 has 13 amino acids. Germline CDR1 and CDR2: SQVTM and ANQGSEA. The CDR3 DNA reads TGCAGCGTTCTCGATGATCAATACAATGAGCAGTACTTC. Translated, it gives CSVLDDQYNEQYF.

V usage is TRBV6-5 and J usage is TRBJ2-1; D not resolved. The CDR3 is made up of 12 amino acids. Germline V gene data show CDR1 as MNHEY and CDR2 as SVGAGI. Trimming took off 4 bases at V and 8 bases at J, with 9 bases between the two ends. CDR3 in DNA: TGTGCCAGCAGTTCTTTCATAGATGAGCAGTTCTTC. This codes for CASSSFIDEQFF.

This clonotype was observed a few times. V and J are TRBV4-2 and TRBJ2-1; D assignment may be TRBD1 or TRBD2 (5 bases each). V lost 2 bases to trimming and J lost 7 bases, with 15 bases between them. The CDR3 contains 15 residues. Germline loops: CDR1 LGHNA, CDR2 YNFKEQ. The DNA of the CDR3 is TGTGCCAGCAGCCAAATAGGGGATAGAGGGAATGAGCAGTTCTTC. Its protein product is CASSQIGDRGNEQFF.

V and J are TRBV28 and TRBJ2-3; weak D call: TRBD1 (5 bases). Germline V gene lookup returns CDR1 MDHEN and CDR2 SYDVKM. V gave up 5 bases and J gave up 6 bases, with 15 bases separating them. The CDR3 extends over 14 amino acids. CDR3: CASSAGDRLDTQYF. In DNA, the CDR3 is TGTGCCAGCAGTGCCGGCGACAGACTCGATACGCAGTATTTT.

CDR3 nucleotides: TGCAGTGCTAGAGATCACAAGGGAACCTCGGGCTACGAGCAGTACTTC. This encodes CSARDHKGTSGYEQYF. The chain is built from TRBV20-1 and TRBJ2-5; no definite D call. The DNA end is a closer match to TRBJ2-7, so the J assignment may be wrong. This CDR3 is built from 16 residues. Germline V lookup: CDR1 DFQATT, CDR2 SNEGSKA (reference sequence).

V and J are TRBV6-1 and TRBJ1-2; D is undetermined. Between the trimmed V and J ends, which lost 6 bases and 2 bases, there was a span of 28 bases. CDR3 length: 19 residues. Germline CDR1 and CDR2: MNHNS and SASEGT. The CDR3 here is CASRPRSSTRWGANYGYTF. The DNA for the CDR3 is TGTGCCAGCAGACCGAGGTCCTCAACCCGATGGGGAGCGAACTATGGCTACACCTTC.

This clonotype was seen a few times. The CDR3 DNA follows: TGCAGCGCCCGTCCCGGGACTAGCCCCCACAGCTCCTACAATGAGCAGTTCTTC. Translating gives CSARPGTSPHSSYNEQFF. The genes are TRBV29-1 and TRBJ2-1; 9 positions match TRBD2. The CDR3 totals 18 residues. CDR1 and CDR2 from the germline V gene are SQVTM and ANQGSEA. Trimming removed 7 bases from V and 0 bases from J; junction bases left unmatched: 16.

The chain recombines TRBV6-6 with TRBJ2-7; 8 nucleotides line up with TRBD1. The J call may be in error: the DNA end matches TRBJ2-4 better. The CDR3 sequence is 15 residues long. CDR1 and CDR2 (germline): MNHNY, SVGAGI (reference sequence). The CDR3 is CASSPGQGMENIQYF. For the CDR3, the DNA is TGTGCCAGCAGCCCCGGACAGGGAATGGAAAACATTCAGTACTTC.

A few counts support this clonotype. This chain joins TRBV5-1 and TRBJ2-1, with 9 bases fitting TRBD1. The CDR3 loop spans 14 amino acids. Germline V gene sequence: CDR1 SGHRS, CDR2 YFSETQ. V lost 4 bases and J lost 8; bases outside the gene matches: 7. CDR3 sequence reads: CASSGTGSGDEQFF. The CDR3 DNA follows: TGCGCCAGCAGCGGGACAGGGTCTGGCGATGAGCAGTTCTTC.